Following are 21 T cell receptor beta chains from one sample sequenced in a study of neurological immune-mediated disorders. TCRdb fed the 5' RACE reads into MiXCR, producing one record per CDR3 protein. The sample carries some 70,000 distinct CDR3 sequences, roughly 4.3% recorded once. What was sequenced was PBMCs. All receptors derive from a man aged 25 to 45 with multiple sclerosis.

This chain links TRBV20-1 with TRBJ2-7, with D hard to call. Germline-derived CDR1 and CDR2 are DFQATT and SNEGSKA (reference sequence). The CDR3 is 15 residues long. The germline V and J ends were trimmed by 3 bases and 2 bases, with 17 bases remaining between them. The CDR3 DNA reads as TGCAGTGCTAGCGTTACAGCGAGAGATACCTACGAGCAGTACTTC. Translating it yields CSASVTARDTYEQYF.

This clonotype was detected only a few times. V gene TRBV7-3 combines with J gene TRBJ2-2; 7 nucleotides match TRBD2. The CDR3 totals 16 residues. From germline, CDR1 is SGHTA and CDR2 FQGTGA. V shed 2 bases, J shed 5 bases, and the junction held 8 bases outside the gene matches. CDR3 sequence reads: CASSLVAGVKTGELFF. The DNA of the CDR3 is TGTGCCAGCAGCTTAGTGGCGGGGGTAAAGACCGGGGAGCTGTTTTTT.

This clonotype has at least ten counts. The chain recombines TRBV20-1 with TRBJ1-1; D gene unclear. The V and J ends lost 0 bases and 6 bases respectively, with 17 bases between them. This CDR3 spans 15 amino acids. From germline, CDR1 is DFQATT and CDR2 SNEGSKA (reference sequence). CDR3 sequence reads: CSARDPRFGIAEAFF. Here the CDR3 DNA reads TGCAGTGCTAGAGACCCCCGGTTCGGGATCGCTGAAGCTTTCTTT.

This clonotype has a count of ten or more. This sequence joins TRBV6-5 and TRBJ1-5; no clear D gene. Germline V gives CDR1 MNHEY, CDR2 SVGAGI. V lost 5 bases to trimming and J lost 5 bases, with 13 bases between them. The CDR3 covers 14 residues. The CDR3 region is CASSNARRDQPQHF. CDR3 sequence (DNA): TGTGCCAGCAGTAATGCAAGGAGGGATCAGCCCCAGCATTTT.

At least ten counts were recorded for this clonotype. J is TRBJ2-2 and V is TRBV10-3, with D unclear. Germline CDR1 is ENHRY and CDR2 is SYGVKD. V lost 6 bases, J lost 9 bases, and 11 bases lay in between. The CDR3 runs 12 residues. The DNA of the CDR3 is TGTGCCATCAGGAAATCTCTCCGGGAGCTGTTTTTT. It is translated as CAIRKSLRELFF.

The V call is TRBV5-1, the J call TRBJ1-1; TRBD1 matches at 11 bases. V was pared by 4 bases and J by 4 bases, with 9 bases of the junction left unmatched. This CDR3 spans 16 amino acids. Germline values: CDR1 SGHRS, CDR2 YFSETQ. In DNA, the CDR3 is TGCGCCAGCAGCCCTACTGGACAGGGGGCGTCCACTGAAGCTTTCTTT. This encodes CASSPTGQGASTEAFF.

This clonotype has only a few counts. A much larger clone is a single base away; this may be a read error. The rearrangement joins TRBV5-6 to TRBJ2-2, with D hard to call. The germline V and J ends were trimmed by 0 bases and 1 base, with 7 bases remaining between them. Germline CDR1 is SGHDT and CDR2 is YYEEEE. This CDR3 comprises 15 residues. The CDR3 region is CASSLAAGNTGELFF. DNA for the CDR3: TGTGCCAGCAGCTTGGCAGCAGGGAACACCGGGGAGCTGTTTTTT.

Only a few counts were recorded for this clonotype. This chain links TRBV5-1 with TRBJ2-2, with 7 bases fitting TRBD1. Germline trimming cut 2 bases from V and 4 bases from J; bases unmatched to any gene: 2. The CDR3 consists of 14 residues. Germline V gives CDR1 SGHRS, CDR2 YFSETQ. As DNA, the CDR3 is TGCGCCAGCAGCTTAGCAGGGGGCACCGGGGAGCTGTTTTTT. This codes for CASSLAGGTGELFF.

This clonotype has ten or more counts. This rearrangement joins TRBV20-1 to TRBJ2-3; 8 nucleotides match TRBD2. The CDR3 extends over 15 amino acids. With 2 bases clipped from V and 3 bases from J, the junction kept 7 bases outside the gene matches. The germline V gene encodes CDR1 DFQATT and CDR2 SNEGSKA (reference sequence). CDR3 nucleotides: TGCAGTGCTAGAACGGCCGGGGGGGCTACAGATACGCAGTATTTT. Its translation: CSARTAGGATDTQYF.

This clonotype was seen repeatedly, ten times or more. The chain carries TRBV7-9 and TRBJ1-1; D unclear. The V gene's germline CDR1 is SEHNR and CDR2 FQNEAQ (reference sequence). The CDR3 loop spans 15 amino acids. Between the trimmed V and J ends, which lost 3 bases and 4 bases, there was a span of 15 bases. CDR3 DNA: TGTGCCAGCAGCTTTACAGCCCCACGGGGCACTGAAGCTTTCTTT. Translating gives CASSFTAPRGTEAFF.

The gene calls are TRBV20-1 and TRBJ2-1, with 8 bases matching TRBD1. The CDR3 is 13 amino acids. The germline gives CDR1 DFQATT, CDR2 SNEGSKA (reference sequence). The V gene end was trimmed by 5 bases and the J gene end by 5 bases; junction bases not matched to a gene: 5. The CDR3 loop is CSAPGQVNNEQFF. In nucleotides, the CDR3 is TGCAGTGCTCCGGGACAGGTCAACAATGAGCAGTTCTTC.

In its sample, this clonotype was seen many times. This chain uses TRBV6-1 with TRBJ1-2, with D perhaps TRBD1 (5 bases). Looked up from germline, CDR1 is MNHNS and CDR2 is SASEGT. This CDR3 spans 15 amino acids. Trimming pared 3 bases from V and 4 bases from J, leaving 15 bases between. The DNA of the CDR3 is TGTGCCAGCAGTGAGACTCGGTTGGGACCCTATGGCTACACCTTC. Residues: CASSETRLGPYGYTF.

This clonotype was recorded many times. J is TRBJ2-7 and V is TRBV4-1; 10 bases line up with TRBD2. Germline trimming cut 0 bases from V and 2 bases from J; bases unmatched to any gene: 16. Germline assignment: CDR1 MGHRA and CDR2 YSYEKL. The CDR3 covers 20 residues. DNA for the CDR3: TGCGCCAGCAGCCAAGATATAGCGGGGGGTTTTCTGGGCTCTACCTACGAGCAGTACTTC. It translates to CASSQDIAGGFLGSTYEQYF.

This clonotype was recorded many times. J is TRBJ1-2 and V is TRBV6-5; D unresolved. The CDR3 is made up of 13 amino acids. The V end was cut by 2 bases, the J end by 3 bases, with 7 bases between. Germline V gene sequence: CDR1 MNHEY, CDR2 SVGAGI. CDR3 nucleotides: TGTGCCAGCAGTTACCAGGCCTACTATGGCTACACCTTC. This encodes CASSYQAYYGYTF.

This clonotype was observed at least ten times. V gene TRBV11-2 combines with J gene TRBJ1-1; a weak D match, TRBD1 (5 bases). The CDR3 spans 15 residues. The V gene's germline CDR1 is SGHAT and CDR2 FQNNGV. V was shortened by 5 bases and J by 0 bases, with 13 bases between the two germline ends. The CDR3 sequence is CASSQRQSMNTEAFF. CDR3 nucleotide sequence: TGTGCCAGCAGCCAACGACAGTCCATGAACACTGAAGCTTTCTTT.

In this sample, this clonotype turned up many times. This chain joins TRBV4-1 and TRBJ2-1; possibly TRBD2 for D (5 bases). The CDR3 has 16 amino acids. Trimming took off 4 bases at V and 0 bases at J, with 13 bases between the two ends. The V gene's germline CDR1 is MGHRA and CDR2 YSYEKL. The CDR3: CASSRGILSSYNEQFF. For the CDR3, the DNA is TGCGCCAGCAGCCGAGGGATACTTAGCTCCTACAATGAGCAGTTCTTC.

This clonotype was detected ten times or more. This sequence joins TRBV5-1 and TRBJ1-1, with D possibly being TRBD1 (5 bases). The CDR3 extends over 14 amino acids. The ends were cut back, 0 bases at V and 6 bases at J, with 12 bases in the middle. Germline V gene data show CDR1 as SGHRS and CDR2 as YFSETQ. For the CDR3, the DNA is TGCGCCAGCAGCTTGGAAAGGGGTGTGGCTGAAGCTTTCTTT. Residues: CASSLERGVAEAFF.

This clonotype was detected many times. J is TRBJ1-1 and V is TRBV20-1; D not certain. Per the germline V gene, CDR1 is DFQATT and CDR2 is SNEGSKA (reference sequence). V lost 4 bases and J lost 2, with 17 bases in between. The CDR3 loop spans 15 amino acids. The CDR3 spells CSATALLEANTEAFF. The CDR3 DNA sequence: TGCAGTGCTACCGCCCTATTGGAAGCTAACACTGAAGCTTTCTTT.

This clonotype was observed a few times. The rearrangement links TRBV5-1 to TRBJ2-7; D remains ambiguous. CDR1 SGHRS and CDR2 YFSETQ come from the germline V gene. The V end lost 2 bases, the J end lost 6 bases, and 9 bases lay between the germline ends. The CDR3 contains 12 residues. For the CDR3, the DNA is TGCGCCAGCAGCTTAGGTAACGGCGAGCAGTACGTC. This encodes CASSLGNGEQYV.

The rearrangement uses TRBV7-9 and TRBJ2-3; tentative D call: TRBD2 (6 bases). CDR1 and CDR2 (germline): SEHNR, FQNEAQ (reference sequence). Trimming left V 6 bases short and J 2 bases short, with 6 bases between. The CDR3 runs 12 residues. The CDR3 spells CASRRDTDTQYF. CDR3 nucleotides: TGTGCCAGCAGGCGGGACACAGATACGCAGTATTTT.

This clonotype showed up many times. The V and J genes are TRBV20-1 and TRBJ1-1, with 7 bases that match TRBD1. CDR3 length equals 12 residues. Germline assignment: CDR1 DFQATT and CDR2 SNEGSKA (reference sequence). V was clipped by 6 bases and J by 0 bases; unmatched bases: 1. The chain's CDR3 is CSARGMNTEAFF. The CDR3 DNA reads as TGCAGTGCCAGGGGGATGAACACTGAAGCTTTCTTT.